Detailed here is one TCR beta chain. The protocol was immunoSEQ multiplex PCR, while the TCRdb copy is restricted to in-frame clones and leaves out a portion. Here the sample spans more than 80,000 clones, nearly 97% being singletons. The source of the sample is a study of technical replicates of blood from several donors. Germline assignment: CDR1 SGHNT and CDR2 YYREEE (reference sequence). V gave up 3 bases and J gave up 7 bases; unmatched junction bases: 6. This CDR3 is built from 13 residues. The TCR sequence derives from a human donor in good health. The chain is built from TRBV5-4 and TRBJ1-2; 7 bases align to TRBD1. Sequenced sample: T cells isolated from PBMCs. CDR3 loop: CASSSDRVFGYTF. Here the CDR3 DNA reads TGTGCCAGCAGCTCCGACAGGGTGTTTGGCTACACCTTC. Drawing the rest from reference TRBV5-4 and TRBJ1-2, the complete variable domain is ETGVTQSPTHLIKTRGQQVTLRCSSQSGHNTVSWYQQALGQGPQFIFQYYREEENGRGNFPPRFSGLQFPNYSSELNVNALELDDSALYLCASSSDRVFGYTFGSGTRLTVV.